These 9 T cell receptor beta chains originate from one sample sequenced in a study of T-cell reconstitution after alpha-beta-depleted transplantation in children. The authors prepared the TCRbeta library with unique molecular identifiers. TCRdb reprocessed the PCR reads with MiXCR, giving one entry per CDR3 protein. The sample lists 150,000 to 200,000 distinct CDR3 sequences, 6.3% occurring once. Sequencing used PBMCs, obtained before TCRalphabeta/CD19-depleted stem cell transplant. The receptors come from a girl under three years old with combined immunodeficiency, due to receive a stem cell transplant.

This clonotype showed up many times. This chain joins TRBV5-1 and TRBJ1-1, with D possibly being TRBD1 (5 bases). Looked up from germline, CDR1 is SGHRS and CDR2 is YFSETQ. This CDR3 comprises 15 residues. V lost 5 bases and J lost 3, with 17 bases in between. The CDR3, as DNA: TGCGCCAGCAGTATCGACAGAGTCCTTGACACTGAAGCTTTCTTT. Protein: CASSIDRVLDTEAFF.

A remark on this clonotype: A much larger clone sits a single nucleotide away, making a read error possible. The chain joins TRBV14 to TRBJ1-1, with D perhaps matching TRBD1 (5 bases). Between the trimmed V and J ends, which lost 0 bases and 4 bases, there was a span of 9 bases. CDR1 is SGHDN, CDR2 FVKESK, per germline. CDR3 length: 14 amino acids. The CDR3 coding sequence is TGTGCCAGCAGCCAAGAGGGACCCTTCACTGAAGCTTTCTTT. Translation gives CASSQEGPFTEAFF.

This clonotype was found many times. The chain is built from TRBV20-1 and TRBJ2-7; a weak D match, TRBD2 (7 bases). Trimming took 0 bases from V and 7 from J, leaving 22 bases between them. CDR3 size: 16 residues. CDR1 and CDR2 (germline): DFQATT, SNEGSKA (reference sequence). Here the CDR3 reads CSARDLLAGAIEEQYF. For the CDR3, the DNA is TGCAGTGCTAGAGATCTCCTGGCGGGGGCAATTGAGGAGCAGTACTTC.

This clonotype came up many times. This chain connects TRBV28 to TRBJ2-7, with D perhaps TRBD2 (6 bases). Trimming stripped 3 bases from V and 2 bases from J, with 14 bases between. This CDR3 has 15 residues. The germline V gene has CDR1 MDHEN and CDR2 SYDVKM. CDR3 in amino acids: CASSFLREVPYEQYF. The CDR3 DNA sequence: TGTGCCAGCAGTTTTTTGAGGGAGGTACCCTACGAGCAGTACTTC.

This clonotype was counted ten times or more. V and J are TRBV29-1 and TRBJ2-1; D not certain. V dropped 5 bases and J dropped 4 bases, with 6 bases sitting between them. The CDR3 spans 11 residues. The V gene's germline CDR1 is SQVTM and CDR2 ANQGSEA. The CDR3 coding sequence is TGCAGCGTTCTAGGGTACAATGAGCAGTTCTTC. Translation gives CSVLGYNEQFF.

This clonotype was seen many times. The gene calls are TRBV20-1 and TRBJ2-7, with TRBD1 as a possible D gene (6 bases). CDR3 length equals 15 residues. Per germline, CDR1 DFQATT and CDR2 SNEGSKA (reference sequence). V lost 5 bases and J lost 2, with 19 bases in between. DNA for the CDR3: TGCAGTGCTCGTAGGGGGTGGGAGACCACCTACGAGCAGTACTTC. Residues: CSARRGWETTYEQYF.

The gene calls are TRBV12-3 or TRBV12-4 and TRBJ1-1, with TRBD1 identical over 8 bases. The CDR3 is 18 amino acids. J was trimmed by 2 bases and V by 7 bases; bases with no gene match: 18. This chain's CDR3 is CASTAWTGPYTRNTEAFF. The CDR3 nucleotides read TGTGCCAGCACCGCTTGGACAGGGCCATATACACGCAACACTGAAGCTTTCTTT.

This clonotype was observed at least ten times. The chain combines TRBV28 with TRBJ2-7; TRBD2 aligns across 8 bases. With V trimmed by 6 bases and J by 1 base, 17 bases remained unmatched. The CDR3 covers 18 residues. Germline lookup yields CDR1 MDHEN and CDR2 SYDVKM. The CDR3 DNA reads as TGTGCCAGCAGGACCCCTGGAGCGGGAGTCTCCCCATCCTACGAGCAGTACTTC. It translates to CASRTPGAGVSPSYEQYF.

This clonotype was detected ten times or more. The CDR3 DNA reads as TGCAGTGCTAGAGGCGAAGGGGGCAATCAGCCCCAGCATTTT. Residues: CSARGEGGNQPQHF. The V call is TRBV20-1, the J call TRBJ1-5, with a possible D match to TRBD1 (5 bases). The ends were cut back, 1 base at V and 2 bases at J, with 9 bases in the middle. Germline V gene sequence: CDR1 DFQATT, CDR2 SNEGSKA (reference sequence). This CDR3 is built from 14 residues.